This TCR beta chain emerged from a study of blood T cell repertoires in COVID-19. This CDR3 has 17 residues. J was trimmed by 5 bases and V by 1 base; bases with no gene match: 9. CDR1 is MNHEY, CDR2 SMNVEV, per germline (reference sequence). Some clones are missing from TCRdb's copy, which holds only in-frame ones; the method was immunoSEQ multiplex PCR. The table lists over 200,000 clones, approximately 80% of them singletons. This chain links TRBV27 with TRBJ2-2; TRBD1 matches 8 bases. The sample comprised peripheral blood. The TCR comes from a man aged 40-55 years who had recovered from COVID-19. The chain's CDR3 is CASSLWWTGRGTGELFF. The CDR3 region has the DNA TGTGCCAGCAGTTTATGGTGGACAGGGCGGGGAACCGGGGAGCTGTTTTTT.